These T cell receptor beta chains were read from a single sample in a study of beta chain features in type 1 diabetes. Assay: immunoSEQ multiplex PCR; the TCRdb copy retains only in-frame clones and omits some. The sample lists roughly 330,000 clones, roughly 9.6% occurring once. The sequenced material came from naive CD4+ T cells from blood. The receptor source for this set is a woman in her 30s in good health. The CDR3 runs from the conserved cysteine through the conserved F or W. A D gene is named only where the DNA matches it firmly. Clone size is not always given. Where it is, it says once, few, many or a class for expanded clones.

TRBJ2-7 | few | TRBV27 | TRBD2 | CASSPAGVSSYEQYF | TGTGCCAGCAGCCCAGCGGGAGTAAGCTCCTACGAGCAGTACTTC
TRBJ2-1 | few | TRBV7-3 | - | CASSPQGNEQFF | TGTGCCAGCAGCCCTCAGGGGAATGAGCAGTTCTTC
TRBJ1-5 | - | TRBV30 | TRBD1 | CAWSVSASRTGVSNQPQHF | TGTGCCTGGAGTGTATCGGCGAGTCGGACAGGAGTTAGCAATCAGCCCCAGCATTTT
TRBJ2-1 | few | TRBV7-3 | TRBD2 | CASSLIAGRYNEQFF | TGTGCCAGCAGCCTCATAGCGGGGCGCTACAATGAGCAGTTCTTC
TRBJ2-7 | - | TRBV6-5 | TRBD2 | CASSLAGGTYEQYF | TGTGCCAGCAGTCTAGCGGGAGGGACCTACGAGCAGTACTTC
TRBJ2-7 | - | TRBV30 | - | CAWSTGGKIYEQYF | TGTGCCTGGAGTACGGGCGGGAAGATCTACGAGCAGTACTTC
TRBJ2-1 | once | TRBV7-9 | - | CASSLSWQEGKDNEQFF | TGTGCCAGCAGCTTATCGTGGCAGGAGGGCAAGGACAATGAGCAGTTCTTC
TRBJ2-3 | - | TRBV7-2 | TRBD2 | CASSQSPGGLAGGPDTQYF | TGTGCCAGCAGCCAATCCCCGGGAGGACTAGCGGGAGGGCCTGATACGCAGTATTTT
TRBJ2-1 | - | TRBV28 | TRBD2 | CASSLGGSRYNEQFF | TGTGCCAGCAGTTTGGGCGGGAGTCGCTACAATGAGCAGTTCTTC
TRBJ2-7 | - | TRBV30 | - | CAWRLDSTYEQYF | TGTGCCTGGAGATTAGACAGCACCTACGAGCAGTACTTC
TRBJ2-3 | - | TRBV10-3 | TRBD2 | CAISGTSGSTDTQYF | TGTGCCATCAGCGGGACTAGCGGCAGCACAGATACGCAGTATTTT
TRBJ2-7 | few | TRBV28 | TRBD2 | CAIAGAYEQYF | TGTGCCATAGCGGGAGCTTACGAGCAGTACTTC
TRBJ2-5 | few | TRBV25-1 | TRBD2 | CASSATRLARRVETQYF | TGTGCCAGCAGTGCTACACGACTAGCGCGAAGGGTCGAGACCCAGTACTTC
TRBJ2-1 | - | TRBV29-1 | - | CSVGVVEQFF | TGCAGCGTCGGTGTAGTTGAGCAGTTCTTC
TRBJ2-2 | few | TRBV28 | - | CASSLVTAKNTGELFF | TGTGCCAGCAGTTTGGTGACAGCGAAGAACACCGGGGAGCTGTTTTTT
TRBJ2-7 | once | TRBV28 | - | CASIKSGPDEQYF | TGTGCCAGCATTAAAAGCGGCCCTGACGAGCAGTACTTC
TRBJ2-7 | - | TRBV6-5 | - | CASSVYQGYSYEQYF | TGTGCCAGCAGTGTTTACCAGGGTTACTCCTACGAGCAGTACTTC
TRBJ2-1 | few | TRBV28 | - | CASSPEGQVLFF | TGTGCCAGCAGTCCTGAGGGCCAAGTGCTGTTCTTC
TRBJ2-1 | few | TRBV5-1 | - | CASSLGGISYNEQFF | TGCGCCAGCAGCTTGGGCGGGATCTCCTACAATGAGCAGTTCTTC
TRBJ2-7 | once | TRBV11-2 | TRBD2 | CASSLETSGSIYEQYF | TGTGCCAGCAGCCTAGAGACTAGCGGGAGTATCTACGAGCAGTACTTC
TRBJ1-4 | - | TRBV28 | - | CASTPTSNEKLFF | TGTGCCAGCACCCCCACGAGTAATGAAAAACTGTTTTTT
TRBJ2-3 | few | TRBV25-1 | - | CASSFRGLSTDTQYF | TGTGCCAGCAGTTTCAGGGGCCTTAGCACAGATACGCAGTATTTT
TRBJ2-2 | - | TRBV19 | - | CASSIMLGSNTGELFF | TGTGCCAGTAGTATTATGTTGGGCTCCAACACCGGGGAGCTGTTTTTT
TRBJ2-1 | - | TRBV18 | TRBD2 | CASSPPGGRIYNEQFF | TGTGCCAGCTCACCACCGGGCGGGAGGATATACAATGAGCAGTTCTTC
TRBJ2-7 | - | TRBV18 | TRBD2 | CASSTSGSSYEQYF | TGTGCCAGCTCAACTAGCGGGAGCTCCTACGAGCAGTACTTC
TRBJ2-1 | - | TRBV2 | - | CASSDDYYNEQFF | TGTGCCAGCAGCGACGACTACTACAATGAGCAGTTCTTC
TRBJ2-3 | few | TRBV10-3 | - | CAISAVGESTDTQYF | TGTGCCATCAGTGCAGTCGGAGAGAGCACAGATACGCAGTATTTT
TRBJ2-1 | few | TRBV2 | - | CASANRLGYNEQFF | TGTGCCAGCGCAAACCGACTAGGTTACAATGAGCAGTTCTTC
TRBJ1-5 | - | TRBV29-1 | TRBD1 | CSPIRDRGYQPQHF | TGCAGCCCGATCAGGGACAGGGGTTATCAGCCCCAGCATTTT
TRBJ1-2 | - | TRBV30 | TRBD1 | CAWGARDRVGGYTF | TGTGCCTGGGGGGCCCGGGACAGGGTCGGTGGCTACACCTTC
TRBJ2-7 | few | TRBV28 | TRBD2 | CASSPPNSGSKKQYF | TGTGCCAGCAGCCCACCGAATAGCGGGAGTAAGAAGCAGTACTTC
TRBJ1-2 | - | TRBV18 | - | CASSPPSQGGNYGYTF | TGTGCCAGCTCACCACCCTCACAGGGTGGTAACTATGGCTACACCTTC
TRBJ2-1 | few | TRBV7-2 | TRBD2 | CASSTSSGEALEQFF | TGTGCCAGCAGCACCTCTAGCGGGGAGGCCTTGGAGCAGTTCTTC
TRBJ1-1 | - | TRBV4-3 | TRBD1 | CASSQEGGRDGHMNTEAFF | TGCGCCAGCAGCCAAGAAGGGGGCAGGGATGGGCACATGAACACTGAAGCTTTCTTT
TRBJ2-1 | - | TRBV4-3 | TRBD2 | CASSQGTGLYNEQFF | TGCGCCAGCAGCCAAGGCACGGGACTATACAATGAGCAGTTCTTC
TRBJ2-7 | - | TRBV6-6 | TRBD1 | CASSPRTGDSYEQYF | TGTGCCAGCAGCCCTCGGACAGGAGATTCATACGAGCAGTACTTC
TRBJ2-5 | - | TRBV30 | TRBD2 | CAWTVNSGIGETQYF | TGTGCCTGGACGGTTAACAGCGGGATCGGAGAGACCCAGTACTTC
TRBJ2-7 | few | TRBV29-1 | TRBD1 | CSVAPRGLSSYEQYF | TGCAGCGTCGCTCCCAGGGGGCTGAGCTCCTACGAGCAGTACTTC
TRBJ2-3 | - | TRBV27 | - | CASSFAGKDTQYF | TGTGCCAGCAGTTTCGCCGGGAAAGATACGCAGTATTTT
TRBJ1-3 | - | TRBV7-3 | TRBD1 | CASSLGGQGGNTIYF | TGTGCCAGCAGCTTAGGGGGACAGGGCGGAAACACCATATATTTT
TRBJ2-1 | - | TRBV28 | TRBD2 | CASHQGRALYEQFF | TGTGCCAGCCACCAAGGGAGGGCCTTGTATGAGCAGTTCTTC
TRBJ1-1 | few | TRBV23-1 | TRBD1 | CASSLGTDMNTEAFF | TGCGCCAGCAGTCTAGGGACAGATATGAACACTGAAGCTTTCTTT
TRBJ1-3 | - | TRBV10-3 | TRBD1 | CAISDGTGRISGNTIYF | TGTGCCATCAGTGATGGGACAGGGAGAATCTCTGGAAACACCATATATTTT
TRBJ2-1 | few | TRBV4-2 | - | CASSQADRRGSDEQFF | TGTGCCAGCAGCCAGGCGGATCGCAGGGGTTCCGATGAGCAGTTCTTC
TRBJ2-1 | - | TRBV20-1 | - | CSARYYNEQFF | TGCAGTGCTAGATACTACAATGAGCAGTTCTTC
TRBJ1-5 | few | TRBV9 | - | CASSLGGEPSNQPQHF | TGTGCCAGCAGCCTAGGGGGAGAACCGAGCAATCAGCCCCAGCATTTT
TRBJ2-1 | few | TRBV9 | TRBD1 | CASSVAGTAYNEQFF | TGTGCCAGCAGCGTCGCCGGGACAGCCTACAATGAGCAGTTCTTC
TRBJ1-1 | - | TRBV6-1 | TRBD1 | CASSETQGAMTEAFF | TGTGCCAGCAGTGAAACACAGGGGGCGATGACTGAAGCTTTCTTT
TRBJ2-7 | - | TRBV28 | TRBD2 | CASIGGAVASGSYEQYF | TGTGCCAGCATCGGGGGCGCGGTGGCTAGCGGGAGTTACGAGCAGTACTTC
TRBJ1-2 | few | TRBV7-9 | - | CASSLQGDYGYTF | TGTGCCAGCAGCTTACAAGGGGACTATGGCTACACCTTC
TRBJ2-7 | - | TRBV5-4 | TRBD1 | CASSIADRALRNEQYF | TGTGCCAGCAGCATCGCCGACAGGGCCCTCCGGAACGAGCAGTACTTC
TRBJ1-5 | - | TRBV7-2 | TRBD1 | CASSLGTGQEASNQPQHF | TGTGCCAGCAGCTTAGGGACAGGTCAAGAAGCGTCAAATCAGCCCCAGCATTTT
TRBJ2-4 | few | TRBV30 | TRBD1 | CAWSVGRGYLAKNIQYF | TGTGCCTGGAGTGTGGGCAGGGGGTACTTAGCCAAAAACATTCAGTACTTC
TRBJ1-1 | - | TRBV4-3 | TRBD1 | CASSQETGDTEAFF | TGCGCCAGCAGCCAGGAGACAGGGGACACTGAAGCTTTCTTT
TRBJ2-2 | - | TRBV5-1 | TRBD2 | CASSPWTGGGELFF | TGCGCCAGCAGCCCCTGGACGGGGGGCGGGGAGCTGTTTTTT
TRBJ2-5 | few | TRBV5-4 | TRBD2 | CASSQTSGRAGETQYF | TGTGCCAGCAGCCAGACTAGCGGGAGGGCCGGAGAGACCCAGTACTTC
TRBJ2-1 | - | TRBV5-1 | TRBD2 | CASSLGTSGRGNEQFF | TGCGCCAGCAGCTTGGGGACTAGCGGGAGAGGGAATGAGCAGTTCTTC
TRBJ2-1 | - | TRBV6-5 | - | CASNPASSTYNEQFF | TGTGCCAGCAATCCGGCTAGCTCAACCTACAATGAGCAGTTCTTC
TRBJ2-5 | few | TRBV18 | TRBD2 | CASSPRTSGSMYQETQYF | TGTGCCAGCTCACCACGGACTAGCGGGTCGATGTACCAAGAGACCCAGTACTTC